What follows is one T cell receptor (beta chain) and its context. These data are taken from a study of technical replicates of blood from a handful of donors. Sequencing was performed with immunoSEQ multiplex PCR; in TCRdb, only in-frame clones are kept and a portion is missing. Among about 80,000 clones, about 91% were seen once, and the ten largest hold under 0.5%. Germline V gives CDR1 SSHAT, CDR2 FNYEAQ (reference sequence). V gave up 1 base and J gave up 7 bases, with 15 bases separating them. The CDR3 spans 15 residues. Specimen: T cells isolated from PBMCs. This chain connects TRBV7-7 to TRBJ2-3; D is ambiguous. The source is a human donor in good health. CDR3 region: CASSLGLAQANTQYF. The CDR3 coding sequence is TGTGCCAGCAGCTTAGGCTTAGCCCAAGCTAATACGCAGTATTTT.